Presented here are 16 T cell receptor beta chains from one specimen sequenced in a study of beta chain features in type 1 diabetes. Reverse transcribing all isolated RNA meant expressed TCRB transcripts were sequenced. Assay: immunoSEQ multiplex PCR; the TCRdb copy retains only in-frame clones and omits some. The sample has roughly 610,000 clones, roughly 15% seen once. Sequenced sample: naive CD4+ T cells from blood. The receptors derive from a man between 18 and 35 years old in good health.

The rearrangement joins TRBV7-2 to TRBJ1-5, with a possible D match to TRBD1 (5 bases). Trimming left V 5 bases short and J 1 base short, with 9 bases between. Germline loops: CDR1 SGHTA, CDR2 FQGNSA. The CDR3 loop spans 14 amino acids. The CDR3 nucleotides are TGTGCCAGCAGCAGGGACGTAAGCAATCAGCCCCAGCATTTT. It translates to CASSRDVSNQPQHF.

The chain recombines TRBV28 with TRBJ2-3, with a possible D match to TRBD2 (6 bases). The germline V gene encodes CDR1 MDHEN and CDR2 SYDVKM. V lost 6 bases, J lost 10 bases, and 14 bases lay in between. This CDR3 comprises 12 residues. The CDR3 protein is CASRYAGSAQYF. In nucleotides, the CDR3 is TGTGCCAGCAGGTACGCGGGGAGTGCGCAGTATTTT.

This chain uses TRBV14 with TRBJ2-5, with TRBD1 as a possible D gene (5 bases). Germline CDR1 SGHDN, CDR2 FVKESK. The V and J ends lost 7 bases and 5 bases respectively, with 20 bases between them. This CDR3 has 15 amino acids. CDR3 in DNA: TGTGCCAGCATCATACAGGTGGGGCGCGAGGAGACCCAGTACTTC. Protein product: CASIIQVGREETQYF.

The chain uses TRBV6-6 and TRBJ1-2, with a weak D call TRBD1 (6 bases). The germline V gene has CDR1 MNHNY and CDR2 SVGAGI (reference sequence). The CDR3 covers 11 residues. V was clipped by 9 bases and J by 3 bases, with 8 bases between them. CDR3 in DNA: TGTGCCAGTCGACAGGACTATGGCTACACCTTC. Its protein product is CASRQDYGYTF.

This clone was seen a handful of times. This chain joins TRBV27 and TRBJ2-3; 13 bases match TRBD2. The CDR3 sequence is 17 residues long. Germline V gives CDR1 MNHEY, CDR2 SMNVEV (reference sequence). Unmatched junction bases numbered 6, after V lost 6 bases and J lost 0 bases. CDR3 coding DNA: TGTGCCAGCAGGGGCAGACTAGCGGGAGGAAGCACAGATACGCAGTATTTT. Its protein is CASRGRLAGGSTDTQYF.

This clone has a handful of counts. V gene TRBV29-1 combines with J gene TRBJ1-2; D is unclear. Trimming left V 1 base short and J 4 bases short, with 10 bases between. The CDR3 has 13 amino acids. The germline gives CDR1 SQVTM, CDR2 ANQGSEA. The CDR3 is CSVEGLDLYGYTF. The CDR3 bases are TGCAGCGTTGAAGGCTTGGACCTCTATGGCTACACCTTC.

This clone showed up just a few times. The CDR3: CATKQAGHSNQPQHF. CDR3 in DNA: TGTGCCACCAAACAAGCGGGGCATAGCAATCAGCCCCAGCATTTT. The rearrangement links TRBV15 to TRBJ1-5; possible D gene TRBD1, 5 bases. The CDR3 is 15 amino acids. Germline V gives CDR1 LNHNV, CDR2 YYDKDF (reference sequence). V was cut by 7 bases and J by 0 bases, with 13 bases left in between.

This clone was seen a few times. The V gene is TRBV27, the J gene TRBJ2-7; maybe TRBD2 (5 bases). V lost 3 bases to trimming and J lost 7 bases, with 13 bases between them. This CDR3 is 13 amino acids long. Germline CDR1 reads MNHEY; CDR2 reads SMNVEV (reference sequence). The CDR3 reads CASSFRPPGEQYF. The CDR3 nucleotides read TGTGCCAGCAGTTTCAGACCGCCGGGGGAGCAGTACTTC.

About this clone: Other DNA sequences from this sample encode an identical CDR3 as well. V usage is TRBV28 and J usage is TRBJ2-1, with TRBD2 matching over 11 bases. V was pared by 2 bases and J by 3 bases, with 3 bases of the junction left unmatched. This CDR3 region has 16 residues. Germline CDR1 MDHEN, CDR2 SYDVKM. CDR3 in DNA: TGTGCCAGCAGTTTACCCGGACTAGCGGGCTACAATGAGCAGTTCTTC. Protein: CASSLPGLAGYNEQFF.

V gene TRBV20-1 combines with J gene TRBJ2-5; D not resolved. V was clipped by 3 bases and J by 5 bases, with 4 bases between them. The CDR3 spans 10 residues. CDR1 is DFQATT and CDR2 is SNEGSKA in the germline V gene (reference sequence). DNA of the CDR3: TGCAGTGCTAGCCTGGAGACCCAGTACTTC. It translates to CSASLETQYF.

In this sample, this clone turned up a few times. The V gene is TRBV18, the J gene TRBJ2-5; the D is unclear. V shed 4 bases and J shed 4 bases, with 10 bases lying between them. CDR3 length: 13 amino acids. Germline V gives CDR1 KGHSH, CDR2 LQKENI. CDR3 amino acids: CASSLRVPETQYF. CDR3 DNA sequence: TGTGCCAGCTCACTTCGGGTACCAGAGACCCAGTACTTC.

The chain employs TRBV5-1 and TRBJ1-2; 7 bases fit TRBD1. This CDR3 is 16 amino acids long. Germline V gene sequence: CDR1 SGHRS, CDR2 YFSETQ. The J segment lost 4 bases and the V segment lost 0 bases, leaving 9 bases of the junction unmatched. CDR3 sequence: CASSLAGDRVGYGYTF. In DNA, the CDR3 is TGCGCCAGCAGCTTGGCCGGAGACAGGGTTGGCTATGGCTACACCTTC. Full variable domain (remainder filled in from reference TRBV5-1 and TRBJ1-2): KAGVTQTPRYLIKTRGQQVTLSCSPISGHRSVSWYQQTPGQGLQFLFEYFSETQRNKGNFPGRFSGRQFSNSRSEMNVSTLELGDSALYLCASSLAGDRVGYGYTFGSGTRLTVV.

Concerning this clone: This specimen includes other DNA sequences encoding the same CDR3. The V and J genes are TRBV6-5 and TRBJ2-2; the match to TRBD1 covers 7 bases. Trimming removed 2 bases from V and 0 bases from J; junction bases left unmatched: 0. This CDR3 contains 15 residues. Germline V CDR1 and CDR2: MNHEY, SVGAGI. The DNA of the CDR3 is TGTGCCAGCAGTTACACAGGGGCGAACACCGGGGAGCTGTTTTTT. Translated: CASSYTGANTGELFF.

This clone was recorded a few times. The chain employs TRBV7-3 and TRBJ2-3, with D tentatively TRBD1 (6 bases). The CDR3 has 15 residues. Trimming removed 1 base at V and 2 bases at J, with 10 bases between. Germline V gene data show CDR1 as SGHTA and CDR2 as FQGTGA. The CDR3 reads CASSLRQANTDTQYF. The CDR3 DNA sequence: TGTGCCAGCAGCTTAAGACAGGCGAACACAGATACGCAGTATTTT.

This CDR3 is CASSESGTYEQYF. For the CDR3, the DNA is TGTGCCAGCAGTGAATCAGGTACCTACGAGCAGTACTTC. J is TRBJ2-5 and V is TRBV25-1; D not resolved. The DNA end is more similar to TRBJ2-7, so the J call may be wrong. Germline V gene sequence: CDR1 MGHDK, CDR2 SYGVNS. The CDR3 is 13 residues long.

CDR3 region: CASSQGWLMDLTPETQYF. In DNA form, the CDR3 reads TGTGCCAGCAGCCAAGGATGGCTCATGGACCTCACCCCGGAGACCCAGTACTTC. This rearrangement joins TRBV14 to TRBJ2-5; no clear D gene. The CDR3 runs to 18 residues. V was trimmed by 1 base and J by 5 bases, leaving 23 bases between them. CDR1 and CDR2 from the germline V gene are SGHDN and FVKESK.